Each of the 19 T cell receptor beta chains below was sequenced from the same sample in a study of T cell responses to AZD1222 COVID-19 vaccine. Repertoires were generated with immunoSEQ multiplex PCR, while TCRdb's copy carries only in-frame clones and drops some. This table has nearly 110,000 clones, 87% appearing once. Sequencing was performed on peripheral blood, taken 28 days after the second AZD1222 dose. The origin of the receptors is an adult who received the AZD1222 COVID-19 vaccine.

V usage is TRBV7-9 and J usage is TRBJ2-2, with a tentative D call TRBD1 (6 bases). V gave up 0 bases and J gave up 6 bases, with 14 bases separating them. Per germline, CDR1 SEHNR and CDR2 FQNEAQ (reference sequence). The CDR3 runs to 16 residues. CDR3 in DNA: TGTGCCAGCAGCTTAGCTGGGGGCGCGTGGGCCGGGGAGCTGTTTTTT. This gives the protein CASSLAGGAWAGELFF.

V and J are TRBV28 and TRBJ1-6; TRBD1 agrees at 7 bases. CDR1 is MDHEN and CDR2 is SYDVKM in the germline V gene. V trimming: 5 bases; J trimming: 9 bases; junction bases outside the gene matches: 4. The CDR3 spans 13 residues. The CDR3 is CASSPGQSSPLHF. Written as DNA, the CDR3 is TGTGCCAGCAGTCCGGGACAGAGTTCACCCCTCCACTTT. Filled out from reference TRBV28 and TRBJ1-6, the complete variable domain reads DVKVTQSSRYLVKRTGEKVFLECVQDMDHENMFWYRQDPGLGLRLIYFSYDVKMKEKGDIPEGYSVSREKKERFSLILESASTNQTSMYLCASSPGQSSPLHFGNGTRLTVT.

The V gene is TRBV19, the J gene TRBJ1-2, with a weak D call TRBD1 (6 bases). The germline CDR1 and CDR2 sequences are LNHDA and SQIVND (reference sequence). The CDR3 extends over 14 amino acids. Trimming cost V 4 bases and J 4 bases, with 13 bases left between them. In DNA form, the CDR3 reads TGTGCCAGTAGTACCAAAACAGGGAGCTATGGCTACACCTTC. Protein sequence: CASSTKTGSYGYTF.

The J gene is TRBJ2-3, the V gene TRBV5-1; D remains unclear. The V gene's germline CDR1 is SGHRS and CDR2 YFSETQ. CDR3 length: 15 amino acids. Trimming stripped 0 bases from V and 0 bases from J, with 8 bases between. The CDR3 loop is CASSLGQVSTDTQYF. For the CDR3, the DNA is TGCGCCAGCAGCTTGGGACAAGTTAGCACAGATACGCAGTATTTT.

The chain combines TRBV29-1 with TRBJ1-2, with unresolved D. V gave up 2 bases and J gave up 7 bases, with 8 bases separating them. The CDR3 covers 11 residues. Germline V lookup: CDR1 SQVTM, CDR2 ANQGSEA. The CDR3 nucleotides read TGCAGCGTTGAAACGTACTCTGGCTACACCTTC. The encoded protein is CSVETYSGYTF.

The chain carries TRBV5-1 and TRBJ2-5, with D perhaps matching TRBD2 (5 bases). V shed 5 bases and J shed 3 bases, with 5 bases lying between them. The length of the CDR3 is 11 residues. Looked up from germline, CDR1 is SGHRS and CDR2 is YFSETQ. In DNA form, the CDR3 reads TGCGCCAGCAGACTAGAAGAGACCCAGTACTTC. Encoded protein: CASRLEETQYF. The full variable domain, completed using reference TRBV5-1 and TRBJ2-5, is KAGVTQTPRYLIKTRGQQVTLSCSPISGHRSVSWYQQTPGQGLQFLFEYFSETQRNKGNFPGRFSGRQFSNSRSEMNVSTLELGDSALYLCASRLEETQYFGPGTRLLVL.

J is TRBJ2-6 and V is TRBV27; tentative D call: TRBD1 (6 bases). V was shortened by 4 bases and J by 0 bases, with 13 bases between the two germline ends. Germline values: CDR1 MNHEY, CDR2 SMNVEV (reference sequence). CDR3 length: 17 amino acids. The CDR3: CASSYRQESSGANVLTF. The DNA of the CDR3 is TGTGCCAGCAGTTACCGACAGGAGTCCTCTGGGGCCAACGTCCTGACTTTC.

The chain uses TRBV6-5 and TRBJ2-7; 9 bases agree with TRBD2. The CDR3 extends over 14 amino acids. The V segment lost 2 bases and the J segment 4 bases; nucleotides outside the gene matches: 3. The germline V gene has CDR1 MNHEY and CDR2 SVGAGI. CDR3 DNA: TGTGCCAGCAGTTACGGCGGGGGGGCTTACGAGCAGTACTTC. It codes for CASSYGGGAYEQYF.

The chain has TRBV5-4 and TRBJ1-1, with D perhaps TRBD1 (5 bases). The V gene lost 4 bases and the J gene lost 4 bases, with 11 bases spanning the gap. CDR3 length: 13 residues. Looked up from germline, CDR1 is SGHNT and CDR2 is YYREEE (reference sequence). The CDR3 sequence is CASSGGDGTEAFF. Written as DNA, the CDR3 is TGTGCCAGCAGCGGGGGGGATGGCACTGAAGCTTTCTTT.

This CDR3 is CASSSPGQGTYGYTF. For the CDR3, the DNA is TGTGCCAGCAGTTCTCCGGGACAGGGGACCTATGGCTACACCTTC. V gene TRBV27 combines with J gene TRBJ1-2; 10 nucleotides agree with TRBD1. Germline V gives CDR1 MNHEY, CDR2 SMNVEV (reference sequence). The CDR3 sequence is 15 residues long. The V gene end was trimmed by 4 bases and the J gene end by 4 bases; junction bases not matched to a gene: 6.

The chain carries TRBV7-2 and TRBJ2-3; D perhaps matches TRBD1 (5 bases). The CDR3 extends over 14 amino acids. Trimming took 7 bases from V and 0 from J, leaving 11 bases between them. Germline V gene lookup returns CDR1 SGHTA and CDR2 FQGNSA. The CDR3 protein is CASNSGMSTDTQYF. The CDR3 nucleotides are TGTGCCAGCAACTCAGGGATGAGCACAGATACGCAGTATTTT.

V gene TRBV27 combines with J gene TRBJ1-2; tentative D call: TRBD1 (5 bases). Germline V CDR1 and CDR2: MNHEY, SMNVEV (reference sequence). Trimming took 3 bases from V and 10 from J, leaving 21 bases between them. The CDR3 extends over 15 amino acids. CDR3 sequence: CASSFFGHSGDTYTF. The CDR3 coding sequence is TGTGCCAGCAGTTTTTTCGGACATTCGGGCGATACCTACACCTTC.

This chain joins TRBV5-1 and TRBJ1-6; no clear D. V was clipped by 0 bases and J by 11 bases, with 18 bases between them. From germline, CDR1 is SGHRS and CDR2 YFSETQ. CDR3 size: 16 residues. As DNA, the CDR3 is TGCGCCAGCAGCTTGGGACCGGTCGGGGAATCACCACCCCTCCACTTT. Protein: CASSLGPVGESPPLHF.

The V gene is TRBV6-5, the J gene TRBJ1-2, with 7 bases identical to TRBD1. The CDR3 extends over 14 amino acids. Unmatched junction bases numbered 4, after V lost 2 bases and J lost 4 bases. CDR1 and CDR2 from the germline V gene are MNHEY and SVGAGI. CDR3 nucleotides: TGTGCCAGCAGTTACCACACAGGGGCCTATGGCTACACCTTC. As protein: CASSYHTGAYGYTF.

This clone has just one count. The chain couples TRBV6-5 to TRBJ1-1, with 7 bases lining up with TRBD1. CDR3 length: 16 residues. V was pared by 2 bases and J by 5 bases, with 11 bases of the junction left unmatched. Germline V CDR1 and CDR2: MNHEY, SVGAGI. Here the CDR3 DNA reads TGTGCCAGCAGTTACAATAAGGGGGCAAGGAGAACTGAAGCTTTCTTT. Translating gives CASSYNKGARRTEAFF.

V and J are TRBV5-1 and TRBJ1-1, with unresolved D. The germline gives CDR1 SGHRS, CDR2 YFSETQ. The CDR3 runs 11 residues. V was pared by 3 bases and J by 3 bases, with 3 bases between. In nucleotides, the CDR3 is TGCGCCAGCAGCTCTCACACTGAAGCTTTCTTT. This encodes CASSSHTEAFF.

The rearrangement joins TRBV27 to TRBJ1-2, with 8 nucleotides matching TRBD1. The CDR3 is 15 amino acids. Germline V gives CDR1 MNHEY, CDR2 SMNVEV (reference sequence). The V segment lost 6 bases and the J segment 2 bases; nucleotides outside the gene matches: 8. The CDR3 DNA sequence: TGTGCCAGCAGCTTGGGCACAGGGGGAAACTATGGCTACACCTTC. Its translation: CASSLGTGGNYGYTF.

The sample holds a few counts of this clone. This sequence joins TRBV4-2 and TRBJ2-6, with TRBD1 identical over 12 bases. This CDR3 is 17 amino acids long. CDR1 and CDR2 (germline): LGHNA, YNFKEQ. The ends lost 4 bases at V and 2 bases at J; junction bases unmatched: 3. For the CDR3, the DNA is TGTGCCAGCAGCCCCCGGGACAGGGGGCCTGGGGCCAACGTCCTGACTTTC. Translated: CASSPRDRGPGANVLTF.

This chain links TRBV29-1 with TRBJ1-1; D ambiguous. The CDR3 covers 15 residues. Trimming removed 1 base at V and 1 base at J, with 13 bases between. The germline V gene encodes CDR1 SQVTM and CDR2 ANQGSEA. The chain's CDR3 is CSVEGGERRNTEAFF. The CDR3 DNA reads TGCAGCGTTGAAGGAGGCGAGAGAAGGAACACTGAAGCTTTCTTT.